The subject of this entry is one T cell receptor beta chain. Its antigen is unknown. These data are taken from a study of cytomegalovirus exposure and HLA in healthy donors. In the study overall: Early released data had about 85 million unique TCRs, all coming from HLA-typed donors. Study findings and constraints: There were a few CMV-associated chains whose specificity for CMV antigens was confirmed in vitro. Earlier findings revealed that most TCR beta V segments proved productive either about 90% or about 30% of the time.

Primers: 60 Vbeta forward and 13 Jbeta reverse. The protocol was immunoSEQ multiplex PCR, while the TCRdb copy is restricted to in-frame clones and leaves out a portion. The top ten clones hold 2% to 2.5% of a sample with 160,000 or so clones, around 80% of them seen once. The CDR3 has 13 residues. V was cut by 8 bases and J by 7 bases, with 14 bases left in between. The germline V gene has CDR1 MDHEN and CDR2 SYDVKM. The chain employs TRBV28 and TRBJ2-2; possibly TRBD2 for D (6 bases). Sequencing input: PBMCs. The source of this sequence is a man in his forties in good health and CMV-seronegative. The CDR3 DNA is TGTGCCAGCCTGAATGGGGGAGGCGGGGAGCTGTTTTTT. Its protein product is CASLNGGGGELFF.